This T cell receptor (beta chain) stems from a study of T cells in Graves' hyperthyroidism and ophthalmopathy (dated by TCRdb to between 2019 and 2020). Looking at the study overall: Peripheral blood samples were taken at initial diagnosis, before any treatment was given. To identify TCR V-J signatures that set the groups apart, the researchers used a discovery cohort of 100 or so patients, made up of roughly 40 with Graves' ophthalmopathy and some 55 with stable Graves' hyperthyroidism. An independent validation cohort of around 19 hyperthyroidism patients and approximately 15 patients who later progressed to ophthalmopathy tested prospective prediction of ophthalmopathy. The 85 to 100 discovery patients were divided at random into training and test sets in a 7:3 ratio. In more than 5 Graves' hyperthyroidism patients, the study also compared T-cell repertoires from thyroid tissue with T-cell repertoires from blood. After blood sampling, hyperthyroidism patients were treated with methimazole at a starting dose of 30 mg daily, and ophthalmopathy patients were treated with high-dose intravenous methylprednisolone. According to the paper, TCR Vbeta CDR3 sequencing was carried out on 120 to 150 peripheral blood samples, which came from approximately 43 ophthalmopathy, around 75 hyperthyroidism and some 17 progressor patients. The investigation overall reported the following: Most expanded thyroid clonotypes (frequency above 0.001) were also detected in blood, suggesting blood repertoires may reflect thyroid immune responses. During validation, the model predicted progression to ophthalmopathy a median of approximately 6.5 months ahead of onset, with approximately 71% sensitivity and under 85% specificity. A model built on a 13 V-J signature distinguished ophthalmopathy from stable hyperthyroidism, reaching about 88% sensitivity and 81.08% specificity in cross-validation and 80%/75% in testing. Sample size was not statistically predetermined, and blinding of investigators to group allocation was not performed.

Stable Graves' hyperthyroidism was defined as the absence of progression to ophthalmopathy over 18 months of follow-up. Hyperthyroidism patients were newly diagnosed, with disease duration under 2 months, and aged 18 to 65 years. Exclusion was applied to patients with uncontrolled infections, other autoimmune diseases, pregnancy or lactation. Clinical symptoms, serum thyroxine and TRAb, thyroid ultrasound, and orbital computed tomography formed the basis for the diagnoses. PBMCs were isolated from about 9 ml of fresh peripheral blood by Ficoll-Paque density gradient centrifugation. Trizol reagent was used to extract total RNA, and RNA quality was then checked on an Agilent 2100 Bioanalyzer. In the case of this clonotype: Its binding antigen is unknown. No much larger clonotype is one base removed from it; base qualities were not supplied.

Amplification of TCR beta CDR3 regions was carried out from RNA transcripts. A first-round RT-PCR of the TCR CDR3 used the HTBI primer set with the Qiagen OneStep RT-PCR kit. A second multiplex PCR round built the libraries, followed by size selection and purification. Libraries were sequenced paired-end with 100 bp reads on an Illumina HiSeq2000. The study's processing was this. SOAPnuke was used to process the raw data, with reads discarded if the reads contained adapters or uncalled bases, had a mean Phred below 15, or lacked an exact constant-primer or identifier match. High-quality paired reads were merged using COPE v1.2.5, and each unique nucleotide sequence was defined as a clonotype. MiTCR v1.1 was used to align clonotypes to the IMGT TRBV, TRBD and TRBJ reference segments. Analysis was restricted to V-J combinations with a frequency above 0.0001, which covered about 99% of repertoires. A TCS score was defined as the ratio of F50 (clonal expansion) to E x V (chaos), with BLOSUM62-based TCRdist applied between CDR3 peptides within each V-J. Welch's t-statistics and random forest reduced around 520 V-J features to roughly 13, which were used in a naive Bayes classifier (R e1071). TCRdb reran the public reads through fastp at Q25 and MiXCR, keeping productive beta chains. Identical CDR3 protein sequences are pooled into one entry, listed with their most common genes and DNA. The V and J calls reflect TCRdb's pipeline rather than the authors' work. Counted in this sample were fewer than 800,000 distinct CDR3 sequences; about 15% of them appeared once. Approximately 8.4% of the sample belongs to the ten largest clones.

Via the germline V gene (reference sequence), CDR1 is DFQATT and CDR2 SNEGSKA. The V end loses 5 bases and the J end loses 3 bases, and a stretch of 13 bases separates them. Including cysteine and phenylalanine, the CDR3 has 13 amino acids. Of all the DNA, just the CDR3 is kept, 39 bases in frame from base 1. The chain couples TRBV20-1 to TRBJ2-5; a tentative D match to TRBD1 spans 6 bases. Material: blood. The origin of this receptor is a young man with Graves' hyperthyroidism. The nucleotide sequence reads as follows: TGCAGTGCTGTCCGGGACACGGAAGAGACCCAGTACTTC. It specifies CSAVRDTEETQYF.